A selection of T cell receptor beta chains follows, all from one sample in a study of T cells after posttransplantation cyclophosphamide. Some clones are missing from TCRdb's copy, which holds only in-frame ones; the method was immunoSEQ multiplex PCR. Counted here are about 8,500 clones, under 90% occurring once; the ten biggest clones make up less than 30%. Sequenced here: PBMCs, sampled after allogeneic stem cell transplant with posttransplant cyclophosphamide. Source of these receptors: a female patient in her forties or fifties who received an allogeneic stem cell transplant from an unrelated donor, was CMV-positive, and had no GVHD. Some T cells here may be from the graft donor. The conserved cysteine and the conserved F or W are not part of the CDR3 here.

>TRBV28
VSSQQGSSYEQY
>TRBV11-2
ASSQRGKPYEQY
>TRBV4-2
ASSQLGEVGTEAF
>TRBV2
ASNLEGADGYT
>TRBV5-4
ASSLEAGARANSPLH
>TRBV18
ASSLGQGGAF
>TRBV7-2
ASSLAQGGWNEQF
>TRBV6-1
ASSGPGGGYGYT
>TRBV30
AWSVRETGPRGYT
>TRBV5-1
ASSIGAGGGGYEQY
>TRBV9
ASSVGTSGGGPQGTQY
>TRBV19
ASSIWGGPYNEQF
>TRBV12-5
ALSGYPSGANVLT
>TRBV2
ASSWTVNTEAF
>TRBV6-6
ASSYPGQGTYEQY